What follows are 11 T cell receptor beta chains derived from one specimen sequenced in a study of cytomegalovirus exposure and HLA in healthy donors. Using immunoSEQ multiplex PCR, the repertoire was profiled, and TCRdb retains in-frame clones only, with some absent. The sample holds about 78,000 clones, approximately 95% seen once. Sequenced material: PBMCs. The receptor set was obtained from a man younger than 35 in good health and CMV-seropositive.

This chain uses TRBV9 with TRBJ2-7, with 8 bases lining up with TRBD1. Germline V lookup: CDR1 SGDLS, CDR2 YYNGEE. This CDR3 contains 15 residues. The trim removed 4 bases at V and 7 bases at J, leaving 13 bases unmatched. As DNA, the CDR3 is TGTGCCAGCAGCCCGACCGGGACAGGACTTTGGGAGCAGTACTTC. Protein sequence: CASSPTGTGLWEQYF.

This clone was counted a single time. This chain joins TRBV10-3 and TRBJ2-3; 7 positions agree with TRBD1. The CDR3 runs 14 residues. The V segment lost 5 bases and the J segment 2 bases; nucleotides outside the gene matches: 4. Germline V CDR1 and CDR2: ENHRY, SYGVKD. The DNA for the CDR3 is TGTGCCATCAGTCGACAGGGACCCACAGATACGCAGTATTTT. Protein sequence: CAISRQGPTDTQYF.

The chain joins TRBV18 to TRBJ2-1, with D perhaps TRBD2 (6 bases). The CDR3 has 12 amino acids. The V gene lost 3 bases and the J gene lost 9 bases, with 9 bases spanning the gap. Per the germline V gene, CDR1 is KGHSH and CDR2 is LQKENI. The CDR3 protein is CASSPPEGEQFF. DNA of the CDR3: TGTGCCAGCTCACCCCCGGAGGGTGAGCAGTTCTTC.

The chain links TRBV14 to TRBJ2-2; D remains unclear. V was trimmed by 1 base and J by 9 bases, leaving 9 bases between them. The CDR3 contains 13 residues. Germline V gene sequence: CDR1 SGHDN, CDR2 FVKESK. This CDR3 reads CASSQVVFRELFF. The CDR3 DNA reads as TGTGCCAGCAGCCAAGTAGTTTTCCGGGAGCTGTTTTTT.

V usage is TRBV4-1 and J usage is TRBJ2-7; perhaps TRBD1 as D (5 bases). Germline V gene data show CDR1 as MGHRA and CDR2 as YSYEKL. This CDR3 comprises 16 residues. V lost 3 bases to trimming and J lost 0 bases, with 15 bases between them. The CDR3 spells CASSQSPDTNSYEQYF. The CDR3 coding sequence is TGCGCCAGCAGCCAGAGCCCGGACACGAACTCCTACGAGCAGTACTTC.

This chain links TRBV28 with TRBJ2-7; D might be TRBD2 (7 bases). From germline, CDR1 is MDHEN and CDR2 SYDVKM. V gave up 5 bases and J gave up 2 bases, with 13 bases separating them. This CDR3 region has 14 residues. CDR3 coding DNA: TGTGCCAGCAGTATAGGGGGGGGTGCCTACGAGCAGTACTTC. Residues: CASSIGGGAYEQYF.

The chain carries TRBV5-1 and TRBJ2-4, with 8 bases aligning to TRBD2. V shed 4 bases and J 3 bases; nucleotides not matched to a gene: 9. Germline CDR1 SGHRS, CDR2 YFSETQ. There are 16 residues in the CDR3. The CDR3 DNA is TGCGCCAGCAGCCCAGCCGGGAGCGGGGGCAAAAACATTCAGTACTTC. This encodes CASSPAGSGGKNIQYF. Full variable domain (missing parts from reference TRBV5-1 and TRBJ2-4): KAGVTQTPRYLIKTRGQQVTLSCSPISGHRSVSWYQQTPGQGLQFLFEYFSETQRNKGNFPGRFSGRQFSNSRSEMNVSTLELGDSALYLCASSPAGSGGKNIQYFGAGTRLSVL.

J is TRBJ1-2 and V is TRBV30, with D possibly matching TRBD1 (5 bases). Germline loops: CDR1 GTSNPN, CDR2 SVGIG (reference sequence). Trimming left V 0 bases short and J 9 bases short, with 14 bases between. The CDR3 has 13 amino acids. Here the CDR3 reads CAWSVSGQLSYTF. CDR3 DNA sequence: TGTGCCTGGAGTGTTTCAGGGCAGCTTAGCTACACCTTC.

V is TRBV9 and J is TRBJ1-5, with 10 bases lining up with TRBD1. Germline CDR1 and CDR2: SGDLS and YYNGEE. This CDR3 region has 15 residues. Trimming took 0 bases from V and 7 from J; bases not matched to a gene: 4. CDR3 in amino acids: CASSVGTGGGQPQHF. In nucleotides, the CDR3 is TGTGCCAGCAGCGTAGGGACAGGGGGTGGGCAGCCCCAGCATTTT.

The chain joins TRBV29-1 to TRBJ1-4; a weak D match, TRBD1 (5 bases). CDR1 SQVTM and CDR2 ANQGSEA come from the germline V gene. The CDR3 sequence is 14 residues long. V was pared by 4 bases and J by 3 bases, with 12 bases between. Here the CDR3 reads CSVGLRVANEKLFF. As DNA, the CDR3 is TGCAGCGTTGGGCTCAGGGTAGCTAATGAAAAACTGTTTTTT.

The gene calls are TRBV19 and TRBJ1-3; D remains ambiguous. This CDR3 has 14 amino acids. V was trimmed by 7 bases and J by 4 bases, leaving 14 bases between them. Per the germline V gene, CDR1 is LNHDA and CDR2 is SQIVND (reference sequence). CDR3 protein: CASTPDYGGNTIYF. The CDR3 coding sequence is TGTGCCAGTACTCCCGACTACGGGGGAAACACCATATATTTT.